This entry lists 29 T cell receptor beta chains sequenced from one sample in a study of human T cells and chemical hapten exposure. Time point in this sample: patch test 3, about 24 weeks after DPC sensitization. Treatment described: therapeutic diphenylcyclopropenone sensitization with weekly scalp DPC. A single record per CDR3 protein comes from TCRdb applying MiXCR to the RACE reads. The sample lists about 190,000 distinct CDR3 sequences, around a quarter seen once, with 2% to 3% in the top ten. Source: whole blood, taken in connection with sensitization to the hapten diphenylcyclopropenone (DPC). The receptors were sampled from a woman aged 40 to 55 with alopecia areata. Some clones in this sample may be carry-over from other donors' samples.

This clonotype showed up just a few times. The chain combines TRBV4-2 with TRBJ2-2; 11 bases match TRBD2. CDR3 length: 17 amino acids. The J segment lost 5 bases and the V segment lost 4 bases, leaving 9 bases of the junction unmatched. From germline, CDR1 is LGHNA and CDR2 YNFKEQ. CDR3 sequence reads: CASSPTLAGGQTGELFF. CDR3 in DNA: TGTGCCAGCAGCCCCACCCTAGCGGGAGGTCAGACCGGGGAGCTGTTTTTT.

This clonotype was picked up one time. V gene TRBV11-2 combines with J gene TRBJ1-5; 7 nucleotides align to TRBD1. The CDR3 has 16 residues. V lost 6 bases to trimming and J lost 1 base; unmatched junction nucleotides: 9. CDR1 is SGHAT and CDR2 is FQNNGV in the germline V gene. The DNA for the CDR3 is TGTGCCAGCAGACCTTCAGGGGGGGAGAGCAATCAGCCCCAGCATTTT. Its translation: CASRPSGGESNQPQHF.

This clonotype was found a few times. The chain joins TRBV29-1 to TRBJ2-4, with D possibly TRBD2 on 6 matching bases. The V and J ends lost 5 bases and 5 bases respectively, with 10 bases between them. The V gene's germline CDR1 is SQVTM and CDR2 ANQGSEA. There are 12 residues in the CDR3. The CDR3: CSVHGSQNIQYF. For the CDR3, the DNA is TGCAGCGTTCACGGGAGCCAAAACATTCAGTACTTC.

V gene TRBV10-3 combines with J gene TRBJ1-1; D is possibly TRBD1 (5 bases). The CDR3 extends over 14 amino acids. With 3 bases removed from V and 5 bases from J, the gap between germline ends came to 13 bases. The germline gives CDR1 ENHRY, CDR2 SYGVKD. The CDR3 coding sequence is TGTGCCATCAGTGACCACGGGGGTCGGACTGAAGCTTTCTTT. Its translation: CAISDHGGRTEAFF.

The chain links TRBV28 to TRBJ1-3; TRBD1 matches 7 bases. The junction had 8 bases not matched to a gene; V was cut back by 4 bases and J by 2 bases. Germline V gene data show CDR1 as MDHEN and CDR2 as SYDVKM. The CDR3 has 16 residues. The CDR3 loop is CASSSTGWGPGNTIYF. The CDR3 DNA sequence: TGTGCCAGCAGTTCGACAGGGTGGGGGCCTGGAAACACCATATATTTT.

The chain uses TRBV29-1 and TRBJ2-5; 8 nucleotides agree with TRBD2. With 7 bases clipped from V and 3 bases from J, the junction kept 7 bases outside the gene matches. The CDR3 contains 13 residues. Germline V gives CDR1 SQVTM, CDR2 ANQGSEA. CDR3 amino acids: CSATSAGEETQYF. DNA of the CDR3: TGCAGCGCGACCTCAGCGGGAGAAGAGACCCAGTACTTC.

This clonotype was counted ten times or more. V is TRBV29-1 and J is TRBJ2-7, with 10 bases fitting TRBD2. The ends lost 4 bases at V and 4 bases at J; junction bases unmatched: 7. Germline V gene data show CDR1 as SQVTM and CDR2 as ANQGSEA. The CDR3 is 14 residues long. CDR3 sequence reads: CSVVWASGSYEQYF. In DNA form, the CDR3 reads TGCAGCGTTGTGTGGGCTAGCGGGAGTTACGAGCAGTACTTC.

This clonotype was picked up a small number of times. The rearrangement links TRBV7-9 to TRBJ1-1; possibly TRBD1 for D (6 bases). The CDR3 loop spans 14 amino acids. The V and J ends lost 7 bases and 9 bases respectively, with 21 bases between them. Germline-derived CDR1 and CDR2 are SEHNR and FQNEAQ (reference sequence). In nucleotides, the CDR3 is TGTGCCAGCAACAATTCCCCGGGACACCGAAAAGCTTTCTTT. Translation gives CASNNSPGHRKAFF.

This clonotype turned up a few times. The chain recombines TRBV28 with TRBJ2-7; unclear D gene. Trimming took off 2 bases at V and 6 bases at J, with 8 bases between the two ends. CDR1 is MDHEN and CDR2 is SYDVKM in the germline V gene. This CDR3 contains 12 residues. The CDR3 DNA reads as TGTGCCAGCAGTTTAAGGGTCCGCGAGCAGTACTTC. Its translation: CASSLRVREQYF. Full variable domain (remainder filled in from reference TRBV28 and TRBJ2-7): DVKVTQSSRYLVKRTGEKVFLECVQDMDHENMFWYRQDPGLGLRLIYFSYDVKMKEKGDIPEGYSVSREKKERFSLILESASTNQTSMYLCASSLRVREQYFGPGTRLTVT.

V and J are TRBV27 and TRBJ2-1, with TRBD2 as a possible D gene (6 bases). CDR3 size: 17 residues. V was trimmed by 6 bases and J by 7 bases, leaving 25 bases between them. Germline CDR1 and CDR2: MNHEY and SMNVEV (reference sequence). DNA of the CDR3: TGTGCCAGCAGCCATATTTTGGCCAGCGGGTTGAGGAATGAGCAGTTCTTC. This gives the protein CASSHILASGLRNEQFF.

Only a few counts were recorded for this clonotype. J is TRBJ2-7 and V is TRBV4-1, with D perhaps TRBD1 (5 bases). V lost 4 bases to trimming and J lost 0 bases, with 19 bases between them. This CDR3 spans 17 amino acids. The V gene's germline CDR1 is MGHRA and CDR2 YSYEKL. The CDR3 coding sequence is TGCGCCAGCAGCCCCAGGGCATTGGGGAAAAGCTCCTACGAGCAGTACTTC. Translated: CASSPRALGKSSYEQYF.

The rearrangement uses TRBV29-1 and TRBJ2-3; perhaps TRBD2 as D (6 bases). The CDR3 length is 12 residues. Deletions cut 7 bases from V and 7 bases from J, with 15 bases between. Germline lookup yields CDR1 SQVTM and CDR2 ANQGSEA. The CDR3: CSGGGIDNTQYF. DNA of the CDR3: TGCAGCGGGGGAGGTATCGACAATACGCAGTATTTT.

This clonotype was observed a few times. The V call is TRBV10-3, the J call TRBJ2-7; D is undetermined. Trimming took off 3 bases at V and 2 bases at J, with 5 bases between the two ends. The CDR3 is 12 residues long. The germline V gene has CDR1 ENHRY and CDR2 SYGVKD. In nucleotides, the CDR3 is TGTGCCATCAGTGATCAGGCCTACGAGCAGTACTTC. Encoded protein: CAISDQAYEQYF.

The table lists this clonotype with a few counts. The rearrangement links TRBV5-1 to TRBJ1-5; possibly TRBD1 for D (5 bases). The ends were cut back, 0 bases at V and 7 bases at J, with 11 bases in the middle. Germline V lookup: CDR1 SGHRS, CDR2 YFSETQ. CDR3 length: 14 residues. Here the CDR3 reads CASSLAGREQPQHF. CDR3 DNA sequence: TGCGCCAGCAGCTTGGCAGGGCGCGAGCAGCCCCAGCATTTT.

In its sample, this clonotype was seen a few times. V usage is TRBV28 and J usage is TRBJ2-5; a weak D match, TRBD1 (6 bases). The CDR3 is 12 residues long. CDR1 is MDHEN, CDR2 SYDVKM, per germline. Trimming shortened V by 10 bases and J by 5 bases, and 14 bases separated the two germline ends. CDR3 loop: CATQTGPETQYF. The CDR3 nucleotides are TGTGCCACCCAAACAGGGCCCGAGACCCAGTACTTC.

This clonotype was seen more than once but under ten times. The chain carries TRBV29-1 and TRBJ2-2, with a possible D match to TRBD2 (5 bases). The V and J ends lost 4 bases and 4 bases respectively, with 13 bases between them. The CDR3 totals 14 residues. Germline V gene sequence: CDR1 SQVTM, CDR2 ANQGSEA. CDR3 region: CSVGGLPGTGELFF. The DNA for the CDR3 is TGCAGCGTTGGTGGACTCCCGGGCACCGGGGAGCTGTTTTTT.

This clonotype was counted only a few times. This chain links TRBV6-2 or TRBV6-3 with TRBJ2-3; 9 nucleotides agree with TRBD2. The CDR3 is made up of 16 amino acids. From germline, CDR1 is MNHEY and CDR2 SVGEGT. The junction had 13 bases not matched to a gene; V was cut back by 6 bases and J by 6 bases. CDR3 nucleotide sequence: TGTGCCAGCAGACCCGTAAATAGCGGGAGATTGGATACGCAGTATTTT. This sequence encodes CASRPVNSGRLDTQYF.

The chain couples TRBV20-1 to TRBJ2-7; TRBD1 might be the D (5 bases). Germline V gene sequence: CDR1 DFQATT, CDR2 SNEGSKA (reference sequence). With 2 bases removed from V and 3 bases from J, the gap between germline ends came to 5 bases. CDR3 length equals 11 residues. In DNA, the CDR3 is TGCAGTGCTAGACAGGGCTACGAGCAGTACTTC. This encodes CSARQGYEQYF.

V gene TRBV29-1 combines with J gene TRBJ2-1, with TRBD1 matching over 8 bases. The CDR3 runs to 14 residues. The germline V gene encodes CDR1 SQVTM and CDR2 ANQGSEA. V shed 7 bases, J shed 5 bases, and the junction held 10 bases outside the gene matches. The CDR3 here is CSAPLGQVDNEQFF. CDR3 coding DNA: TGCAGCGCTCCATTGGGACAGGTAGACAATGAGCAGTTCTTC.

The sample holds a few counts of this clonotype. The gene calls are TRBV6-5 and TRBJ1-4; D uncertain. CDR3 length: 12 residues. V was trimmed by 6 bases and J by 0 bases, leaving 2 bases between them. The germline V gene has CDR1 MNHEY and CDR2 SVGAGI. The CDR3 protein is CASRATNEKLFF. DNA of the CDR3: TGTGCCAGCAGGGCAACTAATGAAAAACTGTTTTTT.

The chain uses TRBV2 and TRBJ2-2, with D tentatively TRBD2 (6 bases). Germline V CDR1 and CDR2: SNHLY, FYNNEI. V shed 10 bases and J shed 0 bases, with 12 bases lying between them. The CDR3 sequence is 14 residues long. In DNA, the CDR3 is TGTGCCACCTCTAGCGTTTCGAACACCGGGGAGCTGTTTTTT. Protein sequence: CATSSVSNTGELFF. Using reference TRBV2 and TRBJ2-2 for the parts outside the CDR3, the full variable domain is EPEVTQTPSHQVTQMGQEVILRCVPISNHLYFYWYRQILGQKVEFLVSFYNNEISEKSEIFDDQFSVERPDGSNFTLKIRSTKLEDSAMYFCATSSVSNTGELFFGEGSRLTVL.

A few counts support this clonotype. This rearrangement joins TRBV6-2 or TRBV6-3 to TRBJ1-1; D not resolved. CDR1 is MNHEY and CDR2 is SVGEGT in the germline V gene. V shed 1 base and J shed 7 bases, with 10 bases lying between them. The CDR3 covers 13 residues. The CDR3 spells CASSYYKGSEAFF. CDR3 in DNA: TGTGCCAGCAGTTACTACAAAGGCAGTGAAGCTTTCTTT.

This clonotype was found a few times. The chain combines TRBV20-1 with TRBJ2-4; 10 nucleotides agree with TRBD2. The CDR3 runs 17 residues. From germline, CDR1 is DFQATT and CDR2 SNEGSKA (reference sequence). V was pared by 1 base and J by 7 bases, with 13 bases of the junction left unmatched. The CDR3 nucleotides read TGCAGTGCTAGAGCACCCCCGGCTAGCGGGAGAATGAACATTCAGTACTTC. Translated: CSARAPPASGRMNIQYF.

This clonotype was detected a few times. The chain uses TRBV6-5 and TRBJ1-1; D possibly corresponds to TRBD1 (5 bases). Trimming removed 6 bases at V and 4 bases at J, with 15 bases between. The germline V gene has CDR1 MNHEY and CDR2 SVGAGI. This CDR3 spans 14 amino acids. CDR3 bases: TGTGCCAGCAGCTACGGGGGGGTGGGCACTGAAGCTTTCTTT. It codes for CASSYGGVGTEAFF.

This clonotype was seen a few times. The chain carries TRBV5-4 and TRBJ2-1; D is perhaps TRBD1 (7 bases). The length of the CDR3 is 17 residues. V was pared by 4 bases and J by 0 bases, with 17 bases between. Germline loops: CDR1 SGHNT, CDR2 YYREEE (reference sequence). The chain's CDR3 is CASSGGTVKSSYNEQFF. Written as DNA, the CDR3 is TGTGCCAGCAGCGGAGGGACAGTCAAAAGCTCCTACAATGAGCAGTTCTTC.

The chain joins TRBV5-1 to TRBJ1-6; D is undetermined. Per germline, CDR1 SGHRS and CDR2 YFSETQ. Trimming cost V 0 bases and J 6 bases, with 7 bases left between them. This CDR3 is 14 amino acids long. The CDR3 nucleotides read TGCGCCAGCAGCTTGGACAGCTCTAATTCACCCCTCCACTTT. As protein: CASSLDSSNSPLHF.

Only a few counts were recorded for this clonotype. This sequence joins TRBV29-1 and TRBJ1-2; no firm D call. Trimming took 4 bases from V and 6 from J, leaving 6 bases between them. The CDR3 is 10 amino acids. Germline CDR1 reads SQVTM; CDR2 reads ANQGSEA. The CDR3 DNA sequence: TGCAGCGTTGGAGGGAATGGCTACACCTTC. Amino acids: CSVGGNGYTF.

V and J are TRBV5-4 and TRBJ1-1, with D perhaps matching TRBD1 (5 bases). The germline CDR1 and CDR2 sequences are SGHNT and YYREEE (reference sequence). The CDR3 extends over 15 amino acids. V was clipped by 1 base and J by 0 bases, with 10 bases between them. The CDR3 nucleotides are TGTGCCAGCAGCTTGACAGGTTTCATGAACACTGAAGCTTTCTTT. It codes for CASSLTGFMNTEAFF.

V and J are TRBV7-2 and TRBJ2-2; D remains unclear. V lost 1 base, J lost 6 bases, and 9 bases lay in between. Germline-derived CDR1 and CDR2 are SGHTA and FQGNSA. The CDR3 totals 14 residues. The CDR3 is CASSLGESAGELFF. CDR3 in DNA: TGTGCCAGCAGCTTAGGCGAGAGCGCCGGGGAGCTGTTTTTT. The full variable domain, completed using reference TRBV7-2 and TRBJ2-2, is GAGVSQSPSNKVTEKGKDVELRCDPISGHTALYWYRQSLGQGLEFLIYFQGNSAPDKSGLPSDRFSAERTGGSVSTLTIQRTQQEDSAVYLCASSLGESAGELFFGEGSRLTVL.